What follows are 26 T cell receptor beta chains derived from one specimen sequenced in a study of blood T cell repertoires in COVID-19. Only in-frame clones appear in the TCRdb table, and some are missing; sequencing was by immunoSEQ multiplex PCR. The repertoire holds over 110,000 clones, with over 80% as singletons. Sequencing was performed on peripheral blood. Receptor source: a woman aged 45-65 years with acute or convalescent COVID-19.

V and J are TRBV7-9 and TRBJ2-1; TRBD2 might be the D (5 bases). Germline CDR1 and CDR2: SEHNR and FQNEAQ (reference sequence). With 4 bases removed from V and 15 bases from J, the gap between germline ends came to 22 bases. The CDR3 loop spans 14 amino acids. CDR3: CASSSLGVSPPMFF. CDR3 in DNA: TGTGCCAGCAGCTCCCTCGGGGTTTCCCCTCCCATGTTCTTC.

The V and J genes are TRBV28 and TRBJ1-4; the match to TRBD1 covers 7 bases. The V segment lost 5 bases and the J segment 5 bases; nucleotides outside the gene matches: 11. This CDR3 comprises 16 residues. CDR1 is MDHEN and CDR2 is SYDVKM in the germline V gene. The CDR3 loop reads CASSLSRTGGNEKLFF. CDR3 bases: TGTGCCAGCAGTCTATCAAGGACAGGAGGAAATGAAAAACTGTTTTTT.

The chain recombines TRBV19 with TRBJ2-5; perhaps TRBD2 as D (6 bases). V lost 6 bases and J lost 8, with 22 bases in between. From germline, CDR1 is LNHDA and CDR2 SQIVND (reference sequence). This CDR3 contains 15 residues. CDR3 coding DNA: TGTGCCAGTAGCCTCCACCCCGGGACTGCCATTACCCAGTACTTC. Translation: CASSLHPGTAITQYF.

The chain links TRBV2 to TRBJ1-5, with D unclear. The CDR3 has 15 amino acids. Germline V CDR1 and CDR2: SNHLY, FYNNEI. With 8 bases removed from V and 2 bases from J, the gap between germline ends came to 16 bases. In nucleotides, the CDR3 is TGTGCCAGCTCTCCTTACCCACGAGGCAATCAGCCCCAGCATTTT. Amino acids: CASSPYPRGNQPQHF.

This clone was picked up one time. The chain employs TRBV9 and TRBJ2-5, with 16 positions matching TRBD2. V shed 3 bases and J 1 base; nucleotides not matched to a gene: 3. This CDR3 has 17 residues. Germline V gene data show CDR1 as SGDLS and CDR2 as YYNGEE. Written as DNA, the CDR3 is TGTGCCAGCAGCGAGGGACTAGCGGGAGGGTCCCAAGAGACCCAGTACTTC. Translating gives CASSEGLAGGSQETQYF.

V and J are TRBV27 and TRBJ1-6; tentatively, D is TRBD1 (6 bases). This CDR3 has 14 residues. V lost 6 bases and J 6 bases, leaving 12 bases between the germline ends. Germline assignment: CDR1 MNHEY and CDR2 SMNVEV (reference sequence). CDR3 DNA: TGTGCCAGCAGCTTGTGGGGGCCTAATTCACCCCTCCACTTT. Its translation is CASSLWGPNSPLHF.

In DNA, the CDR3 is TGTGCCAGCAGCAAAACCTCGACAGTGTTTGATAATTCACCCCTCCACTTT. It codes for CASSKTSTVFDNSPLHF. This rearrangement joins TRBV21-1 to TRBJ1-6; the table's TRBD1 call for D was not verified on the DNA. TRBV21-1 is flagged as a pseudogene. This CDR3 comprises 17 residues.

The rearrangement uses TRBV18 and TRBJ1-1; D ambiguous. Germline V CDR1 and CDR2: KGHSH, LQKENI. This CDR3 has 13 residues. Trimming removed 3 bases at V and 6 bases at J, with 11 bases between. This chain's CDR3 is CASSPREESEAFF. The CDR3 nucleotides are TGTGCCAGCTCACCCCGAGAGGAGTCTGAAGCTTTCTTT.

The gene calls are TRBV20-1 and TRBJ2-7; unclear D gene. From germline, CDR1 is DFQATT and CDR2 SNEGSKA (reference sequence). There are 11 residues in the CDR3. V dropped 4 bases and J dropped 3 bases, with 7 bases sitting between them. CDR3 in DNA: TGCAGTGCTATATTAAACTACGAGCAGTACTTC. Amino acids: CSAILNYEQYF.

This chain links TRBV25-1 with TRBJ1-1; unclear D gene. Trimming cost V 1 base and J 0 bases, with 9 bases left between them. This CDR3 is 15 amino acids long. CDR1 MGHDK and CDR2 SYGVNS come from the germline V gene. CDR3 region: CASSEWMGMNTEAFF. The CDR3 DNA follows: TGTGCCAGCAGTGAATGGATGGGCATGAACACTGAAGCTTTCTTT.

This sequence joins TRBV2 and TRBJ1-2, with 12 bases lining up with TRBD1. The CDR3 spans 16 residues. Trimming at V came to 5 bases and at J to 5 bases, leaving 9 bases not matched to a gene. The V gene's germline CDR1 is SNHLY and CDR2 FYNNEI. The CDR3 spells CASSRGQGARVYGYTF. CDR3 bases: TGTGCCAGCAGTAGGGGACAGGGGGCGCGAGTTTATGGCTACACCTTC.

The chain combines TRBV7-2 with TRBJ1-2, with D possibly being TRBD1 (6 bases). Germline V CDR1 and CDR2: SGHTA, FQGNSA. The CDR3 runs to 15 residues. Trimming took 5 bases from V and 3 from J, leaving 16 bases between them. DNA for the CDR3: TGTGCCAGCAGCAAACTCACAGGGAACGACTATGGCTACACCTTC. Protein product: CASSKLTGNDYGYTF.

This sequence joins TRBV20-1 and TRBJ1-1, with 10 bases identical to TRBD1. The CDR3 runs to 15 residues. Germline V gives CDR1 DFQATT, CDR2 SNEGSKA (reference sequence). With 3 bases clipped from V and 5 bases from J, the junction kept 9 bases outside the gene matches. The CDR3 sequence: CSASKPTGGWTEAFF. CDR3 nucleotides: TGCAGTGCTAGTAAGCCGACAGGGGGCTGGACTGAAGCTTTCTTT.

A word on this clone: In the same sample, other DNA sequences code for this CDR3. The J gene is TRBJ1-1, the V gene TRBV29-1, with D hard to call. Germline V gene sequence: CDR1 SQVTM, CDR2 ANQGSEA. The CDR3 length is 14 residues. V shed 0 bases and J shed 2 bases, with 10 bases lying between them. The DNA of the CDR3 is TGCAGCGTTGAAGATCGCGGACTTAACACTGAAGCTTTCTTT. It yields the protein CSVEDRGLNTEAFF.

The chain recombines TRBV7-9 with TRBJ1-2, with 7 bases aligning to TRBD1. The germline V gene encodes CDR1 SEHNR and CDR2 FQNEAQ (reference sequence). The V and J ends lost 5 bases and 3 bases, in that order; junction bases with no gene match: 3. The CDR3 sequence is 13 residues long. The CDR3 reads CASSRGTDYGYTF. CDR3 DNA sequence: TGTGCCAGCAGCCGAGGGACAGACTATGGCTACACCTTC.

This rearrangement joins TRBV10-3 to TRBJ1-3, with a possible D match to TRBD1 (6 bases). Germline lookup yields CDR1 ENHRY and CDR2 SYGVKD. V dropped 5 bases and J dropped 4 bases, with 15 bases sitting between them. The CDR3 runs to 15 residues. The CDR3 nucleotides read TGTGCCATCAGTAACCCACAGGGTCAGGGAAACACCATATATTTT. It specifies CAISNPQGQGNTIYF.

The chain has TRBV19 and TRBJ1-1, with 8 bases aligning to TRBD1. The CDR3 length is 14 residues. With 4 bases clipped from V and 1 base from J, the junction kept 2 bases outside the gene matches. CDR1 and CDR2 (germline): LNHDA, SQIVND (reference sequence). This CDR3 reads CASSTTGGNTEAFF. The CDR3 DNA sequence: TGTGCCAGTAGTACCACAGGGGGGAACACTGAAGCTTTCTTT.

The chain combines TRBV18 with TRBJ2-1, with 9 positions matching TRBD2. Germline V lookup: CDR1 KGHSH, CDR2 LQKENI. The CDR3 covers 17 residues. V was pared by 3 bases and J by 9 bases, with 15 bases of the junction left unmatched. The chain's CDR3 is CASSPSSGGLGLSEQFF. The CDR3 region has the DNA TGTGCCAGCTCACCGAGTAGCGGGGGTTTGGGGTTGAGTGAGCAGTTCTTC.

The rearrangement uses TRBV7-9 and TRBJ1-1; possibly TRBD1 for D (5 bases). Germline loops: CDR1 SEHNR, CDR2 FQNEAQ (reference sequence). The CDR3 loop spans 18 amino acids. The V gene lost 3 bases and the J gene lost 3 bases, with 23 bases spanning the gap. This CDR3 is CASSFRVARTGLDTEAFF. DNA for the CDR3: TGTGCCAGCAGCTTTAGAGTAGCCAGAACAGGTTTGGACACTGAAGCTTTCTTT.

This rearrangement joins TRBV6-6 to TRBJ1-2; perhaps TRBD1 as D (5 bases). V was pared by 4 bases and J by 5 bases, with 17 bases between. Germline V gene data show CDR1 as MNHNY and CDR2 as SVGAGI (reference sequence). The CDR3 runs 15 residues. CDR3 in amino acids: CASSFRGGVTYGYTF. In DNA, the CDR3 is TGTGCCAGCAGTTTCCGGGGAGGGGTGACTTATGGCTACACCTTC.

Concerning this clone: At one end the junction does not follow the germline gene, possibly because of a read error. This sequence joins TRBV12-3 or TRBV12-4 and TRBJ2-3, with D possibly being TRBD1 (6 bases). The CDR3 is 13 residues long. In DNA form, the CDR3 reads TGTGCCAGCAGTTTTGGGACGACAGGTACGCAGTATTTT. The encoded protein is CASSFGTTGTQYF.

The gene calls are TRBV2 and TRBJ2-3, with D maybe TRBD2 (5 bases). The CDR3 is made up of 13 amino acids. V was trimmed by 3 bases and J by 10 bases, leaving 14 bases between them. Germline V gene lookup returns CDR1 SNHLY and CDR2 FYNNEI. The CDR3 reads CASSDILEEAQYF. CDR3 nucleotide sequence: TGTGCCAGCAGTGATATACTGGAGGAAGCGCAGTATTTT.

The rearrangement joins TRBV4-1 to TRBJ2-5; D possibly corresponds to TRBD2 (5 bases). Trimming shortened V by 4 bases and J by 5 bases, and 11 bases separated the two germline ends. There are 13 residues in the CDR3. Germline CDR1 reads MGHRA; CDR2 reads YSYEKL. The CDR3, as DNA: TGCGCCAGCAGCCTCGCGGGCCCGGAGACCCAGTACTTC. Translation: CASSLAGPETQYF.

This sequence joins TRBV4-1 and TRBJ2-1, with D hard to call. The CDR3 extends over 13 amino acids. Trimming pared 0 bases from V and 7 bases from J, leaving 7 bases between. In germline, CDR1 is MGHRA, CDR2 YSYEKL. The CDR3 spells CASSQETLNEQFF. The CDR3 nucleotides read TGCGCCAGCAGCCAAGAAACCCTAAATGAGCAGTTCTTC.

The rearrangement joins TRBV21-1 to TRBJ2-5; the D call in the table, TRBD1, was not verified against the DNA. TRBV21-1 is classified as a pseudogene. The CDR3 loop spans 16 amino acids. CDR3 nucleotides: TGTGCCAGCAGCAAAGTGGGGCCTCAGCCTGAAGAGACCCAGTACTTC. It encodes CASSKVGPQPEETQYF.

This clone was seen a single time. CDR3: CASSLWTGTNYGYTF. The CDR3 bases are TGCGCCAGCAGCTTATGGACAGGGACTAACTATGGCTACACCTTC. J is TRBJ1-2 and V is TRBV5-1; 8 nucleotides line up with TRBD1. This CDR3 spans 15 amino acids. V trimming: 2 bases; J trimming: 0 bases; junction bases outside the gene matches: 3. Germline assignment: CDR1 SGHRS and CDR2 YFSETQ.